This T cell receptor (beta chain) was sequenced during a study of cytomegalovirus exposure and HLA in healthy donors. General observations from the study: Looking again later, the authors saw that most CMV-associated TCR beta chains seemed HLA-restricted.

The PCR ran on 60 Vbeta and 13 Jbeta primers. Original processing notes: Later, 65 million to 90 million unique TCR beta chains were counted in an analysis, and 8.5 million to 13 million of them were shared. Method: immunoSEQ multiplex PCR; TCRdb's copy keeps in-frame clones and lacks some. That table furnishes V, J and clone size, whereas the DNA furnished D and trimming. The table has around 130,000 clones, about three quarters seen once. There are 15 residues in the CDR3. Per germline, CDR1 MNHEY and CDR2 SVGAGI. J lost 5 bases, V lost 1 base, and 5 bases had no gene match. Of note for this clone: Its specificity is unknown.

The source of this sequence is a human donor in good health. This chain connects TRBV6-5 to TRBJ2-5, with 9 bases matching TRBD2. The sample comprised PBMCs. Written as DNA, the CDR3 is TGTGCCAGCAGTTACTGGGGGCGGGAGGGGGAGACCCAGTACTTC. Translated: CASSYWGREGETQYF.